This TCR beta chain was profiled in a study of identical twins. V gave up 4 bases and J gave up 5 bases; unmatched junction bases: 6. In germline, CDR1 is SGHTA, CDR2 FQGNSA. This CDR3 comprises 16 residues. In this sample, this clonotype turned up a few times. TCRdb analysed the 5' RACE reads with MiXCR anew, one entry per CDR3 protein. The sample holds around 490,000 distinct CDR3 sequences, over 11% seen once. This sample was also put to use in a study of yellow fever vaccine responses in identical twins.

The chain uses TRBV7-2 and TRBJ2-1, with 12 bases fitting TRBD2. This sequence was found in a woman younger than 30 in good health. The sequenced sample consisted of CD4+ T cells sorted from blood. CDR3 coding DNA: TGTGCCAGCAGCTCCAGGGGGACTAGCGGGCACAATGAGCAGTTCTTC. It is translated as CASSSRGTSGHNEQFF.